Sequencing of this TCR beta chain was carried out in a study of cytomegalovirus exposure and HLA in healthy donors. Study-wide context: The roughly 110 validation repertoires were reported in a later analysis to have been generated on the same platform as the approximately 700 first-cohort repertoires.

Libraries were prepared by immunoSEQ multiplex PCR; TCRdb keeps only in-frame clonotypes and omits some of them. The sample has about 79,000 clones, over 85% seen once; the top ten hold approximately 4%. Germline lookup yields CDR1 SGHVS and CDR2 FQNEAQ. The CDR3 runs to 17 residues. The V and J ends lost 6 bases and 2 bases respectively, with 20 bases between them. The validation cohort, a group of 90 to 150 subjects, included the donors and was separate from the roughly 720-subject first cohort. Notes on this clone: The antigen is unknown.

Study conclusions and caveats: The listing of 150 to 200 TCR beta chains classed them as cytomegalovirus-associated. A subsequent analysis found that TCR clusters from the first cohort also tended to co-occur in the roughly 120 validation repertoires, with less than 95% of cluster scores above 0.

The sequence came from a woman aged 30 to 39 in good health and CMV-seronegative. The V gene is TRBV7-8, the J gene TRBJ2-1; D is perhaps TRBD2 (6 bases). The material sequenced was PBMCs. CDR3 bases: TGTGCCAGCAGTCCCCCCTTCCGGGCGGGGCCCTACAATGAGCAGTTCTTC. Its translation is CASSPPFRAGPYNEQFF. The full variable domain, with the rest looked up from reference TRBV7-8 and TRBJ2-1, is GAGVSQSPRYKVAKRGQDVALRCDPISGHVSLFWYQQALGQGPEFLTYFQNEAQLDKSGLPSDRFFAERPEGSVSTLKIQRTQQEDSAVYLCASSPPFRAGPYNEQFFGPGTRLTVL.